Listed below are T cell receptor beta chains from one sample, sequenced in a study of T cells after yellow fever vaccination. Each CDR3 protein gets one entry after TCRdb re-called the 5' RACE reads with MiXCR. The data hold 450,000 to 600,000 distinct CDR3 sequences, with 17% observed a single time. The specimen was PBMCs, collected 5 days after the first yellow fever vaccination. The source is a man aged 18-30 years who received the YFV17D yellow fever vaccine. Each CDR3 is given with its conserved first and last residue. The order of the fields is clone size, V gene, J gene, D gene, CDR3 DNA, CDR3 protein. A D gene is named only where the DNA matches it firmly. The size field is filled for only some rows; it gives once, few, many or a size class.

clone size: NA; V gene: TRBV4-1; J gene: TRBJ2-1; D gene: NA; CDR3 DNA: TGCGCCAGCAGCCAAGAAAATCCCCGATATAGGGGGTTAAGGAATGAGCAGTTCTTC; CDR3 protein: CASSQENPRYRGLRNEQFF
clone size: many; V gene: TRBV27; J gene: TRBJ2-2; D gene: NA; CDR3 DNA: TGTGCCAGCAGTTTCGCCCCGGGGGATAGCACCGGGGAGCTGTTTTTT; CDR3 protein: CASSFAPGDSTGELFF
clone size: NA; V gene: TRBV6-1; J gene: TRBJ2-3; D gene: NA; CDR3 DNA: TGTGCCAGCAAGGCGGGACAAAGCACAGATACGCAGTATTTT; CDR3 protein: CASKAGQSTDTQYF
clone size: NA; V gene: TRBV19; J gene: TRBJ1-2; D gene: TRBD1; CDR3 DNA: TGTGCCAGTCTTCAGACAGGGGACTATGGCTACACCTTC; CDR3 protein: CASLQTGDYGYTF
clone size: few; V gene: TRBV11-2; J gene: TRBJ2-3; D gene: TRBD1; CDR3 DNA: TGTGCCAGCAGTTCCTTGCCGAACTTGGGGACAGGGGTCACAGATACGCAGTATTTT; CDR3 protein: CASSSLPNLGTGVTDTQYF
clone size: NA; V gene: TRBV20-1; J gene: TRBJ1-1; D gene: NA; CDR3 DNA: TGCAGTGCTAGAGCCCCAGGGCTCACTGAAGCTTTCTTT; CDR3 protein: CSARAPGLTEAFF
clone size: few; V gene: TRBV6-2/TRBV6-3; J gene: TRBJ1-5; D gene: NA; CDR3 DNA: TGTGCCAGCAGTTACCTCCAGGACCATAGCAATCAGCCCCAGCATTTT; CDR3 protein: CASSYLQDHSNQPQHF
clone size: few; V gene: TRBV5-1; J gene: TRBJ2-6; D gene: NA; CDR3 DNA: TGCGCCAGCCGTTTACAGGTAACTGGGGCCAACGTCCTGACTTTC; CDR3 protein: CASRLQVTGANVLTF
clone size: NA; V gene: TRBV20-1; J gene: TRBJ1-2; D gene: NA; CDR3 DNA: TGCAGTGCTAGAGATCAACCAGGTCGGGCTAACTATGGCTACACCTTC; CDR3 protein: CSARDQPGRANYGYTF
clone size: NA; V gene: TRBV12-3/TRBV12-4; J gene: TRBJ1-2; D gene: NA; CDR3 DNA: TGTGCCAGCAGGCGGGACGTGACAGGCGACTATGGCTACACCTTC; CDR3 protein: CASRRDVTGDYGYTF
clone size: NA; V gene: TRBV20-1; J gene: TRBJ2-5; D gene: TRBD1; CDR3 DNA: TGCAGTGCTAGAGTGGGACAGCACCAAGAGACCCAGTACTTC; CDR3 protein: CSARVGQHQETQYF
clone size: NA; V gene: TRBV2; J gene: TRBJ1-2; D gene: TRBD1; CDR3 DNA: TGTGCCAGCAGACCGGGACAGGGAGCCGCTTATGGCTACACCTTC; CDR3 protein: CASRPGQGAAYGYTF
clone size: NA; V gene: TRBV20-1; J gene: TRBJ2-7; D gene: TRBD1; CDR3 DNA: TGCAGTGCTAGATTTCGGACAGGGATCGAGCAGTACTTC; CDR3 protein: CSARFRTGIEQYF
clone size: NA; V gene: TRBV6-1; J gene: TRBJ1-2; D gene: NA; CDR3 DNA: TGTGCCAGCAGGAGCGGGGGTGTGGGCTACACCTTC; CDR3 protein: CASRSGGVGYTF
clone size: NA; V gene: TRBV11-3; J gene: TRBJ1-1; D gene: TRBD1; CDR3 DNA: TGTGCCAGCAGCCACCGCCTGCCAGGGGGGGGTTTTTTAGAAGCTTTCTTT; CDR3 protein: CASSHRLPGGGFLEAFF
clone size: NA; V gene: TRBV20-1; J gene: TRBJ1-5; D gene: NA; CDR3 DNA: TGCAGTGCAGCACTCAGGGCGAGCAATCAGCCCCAGCATTTT; CDR3 protein: CSAALRASNQPQHF
clone size: few; V gene: TRBV21-1; J gene: TRBJ1-6; D gene: NA; CDR3 DNA: TGTGCCAGCAGCAAAGCCGATCGATCACCCCTCCACTTT; CDR3 protein: CASSKADRSPLHF
clone size: few; V gene: TRBV27; J gene: TRBJ2-5; D gene: TRBD2; CDR3 DNA: TGTGCCAGCAGTCCGCAGCCTAGCGGGGGTCCGAGAGAGACCCAGTACTTC; CDR3 protein: CASSPQPSGGPRETQYF
clone size: NA; V gene: TRBV20-1; J gene: TRBJ2-7; D gene: TRBD1; CDR3 DNA: TGCAGTGCTCGACAGGGAAGCGAGCAGTACTTC; CDR3 protein: CSARQGSEQYF
clone size: few; V gene: TRBV27; J gene: TRBJ2-5; D gene: TRBD1; CDR3 DNA: TGTGCCAGCAGCGCGACAGGGGGCCTGAGTTTTCGGGAGACCCAGTACTTC; CDR3 protein: CASSATGGLSFRETQYF
clone size: NA; V gene: TRBV9; J gene: TRBJ2-7; D gene: NA; CDR3 DNA: TGTGCCAGCAGCGCACCCGGGACTGCCTCAGAGCAGTACTTC; CDR3 protein: CASSAPGTASEQYF
clone size: few; V gene: TRBV5-1; J gene: TRBJ2-1; D gene: NA; CDR3 DNA: TGCGCCAGCAGCTCTGGAAGGGGGGTCTACAATGAGCAGTTCTTC; CDR3 protein: CASSSGRGVYNEQFF
clone size: few; V gene: TRBV4-3; J gene: TRBJ2-2; D gene: TRBD1; CDR3 DNA: TGCGCCAGCAGCCAAGGACTCGGACAGGCATACACCGGGGAGCTGTTTTTT; CDR3 protein: CASSQGLGQAYTGELFF
clone size: few; V gene: TRBV19; J gene: TRBJ1-5; D gene: NA; CDR3 DNA: TGTGCCAGTACCCCGGGGCAGCCCCAGCATTTT; CDR3 protein: CASTPGQPQHF
clone size: NA; V gene: TRBV21-1; J gene: TRBJ1-1; D gene: NA; CDR3 DNA: TGTGCCAGCGCTCCGAAATACCTTAATGAAGCTTTCTTT; CDR3 protein: CASAPKYLNEAFF
clone size: many; V gene: TRBV12-3/TRBV12-4; J gene: TRBJ1-6; D gene: NA; CDR3 DNA: TGTGCCAGCAGGTCTTGGTGGGGCTTTGAATTTAATTCACCCCTCCACTTT; CDR3 protein: CASRSWWGFEFNSPLHF
clone size: many; V gene: TRBV7-9; J gene: TRBJ2-2; D gene: NA; CDR3 DNA: TGTGCCAGCAGCTTAGACATCACCGGGGAGCTGTTTTTT; CDR3 protein: CASSLDITGELFF
clone size: few; V gene: TRBV21-1; J gene: TRBJ2-5; D gene: NA; CDR3 DNA: TGTGCCAGCAGCAAAGGGGAAGGGTCGGAGACCCAGTACTTC; CDR3 protein: CASSKGEGSETQYF
clone size: NA; V gene: TRBV5-5; J gene: TRBJ1-2; D gene: NA; CDR3 DNA: TGTGCCAGCAGCTTGGACCCGGTAGCTAACTATGGCTACACCTTC; CDR3 protein: CASSLDPVANYGYTF
clone size: NA; V gene: TRBV2; J gene: TRBJ1-5; D gene: NA; CDR3 DNA: TGTGCCCCCGGGGGTAGCAATCAGCCCCAGCATTTT; CDR3 protein: CAPGGSNQPQHF